This TCR beta chain was identified during a study of cytomegalovirus exposure and HLA in healthy donors. CDR3 length: 14 amino acids. Germline CDR1 is MNHNS and CDR2 is SASEGT. V was clipped by 6 bases and J by 1 base; unmatched bases: 6. PCR used 60 Vbeta primers and 13 Jbeta primers. TCRdb keeps only in-frame clones here, not all; method: immunoSEQ multiplex PCR. The data show around 300,000 clones, approximately 70% seen once. The source is a female donor in good health and CMV-seronegative. Sequenced: PBMCs. The rearrangement joins TRBV6-1 to TRBJ2-7; 7 nucleotides line up with TRBD1. The CDR3 spells CASSGTEMSYEQYF. CDR3 nucleotides: TGTGCCAGCAGCGGGACAGAGATGTCCTACGAGCAGTACTTC.